This T cell receptor (beta chain) was identified during a study of beta chain features in type 1 diabetes. Trimming stripped 3 bases from V and 10 bases from J, with 12 bases between. The CDR3 has 12 residues. Germline V lookup: CDR1 LNHDA, CDR2 SQIVND (reference sequence). The study reverse transcribed the entire isolated RNA, so it sequenced expressed TCRB transcripts. TCRdb keeps only in-frame clones here, not all; method: immunoSEQ multiplex PCR. The top ten hold approximately 2.1% of the sample, which has 40,000 or so clones, under 65% seen once. The chain carries TRBV19 and TRBJ1-1; D is ambiguous. The receptor's source is a woman between 18 and 29 years old in good health. What was sequenced was Tregs from blood. CDR3 residues: CASSIHRLAAFF. The CDR3 DNA sequence: TGTGCCAGTAGTATTCATAGACTGGCAGCTTTCTTT.